The sequence of this T cell receptor beta chain was determined in a study of shared clonotypes between healthy human individuals (dated by TCRdb to the early 2020s). Background on the whole study: The cohort included a few men and a couple of women between 18 and 49 years of age. To increase sequencing depth and limit assay-specific biases, TCR repertoire library preparation and sequencing were carried out by different laboratories using diverse techniques. Per donor, leukapheresis produced somewhere between about 0.94 and 8.9 billion PBMCs. For each donor, CD4 naive and CD4 memory were each given three plates, CD8 naive was given two plates, and CD8 memory was given one plate. To estimate repertoire size and how much clonotype sharing occurs between individuals, the study deeply sequenced the blood TCR repertoires of about five healthy adults. Study-wide findings and limitations: Higher generation probabilities were observed for clonotypes shared by all four sorted-subset donors than for non-shared clonotypes. The small number of donors limited the genetic and exposure-history diversity represented. Larger estimated clonotype richness was generally found for naive subsets than for memory subsets. Only blood was sampled, and tissue TCR repertoires likely differ from those in blood. Even with the large sequencing depth, rarefaction of the sorted-subset datasets indicated that sequencing was incomplete. Around 5% of naive CD4, 3.5% of naive CD8, 2% to 2.5% of memory CD4, and about 0.4% of memory CD8 clonotypes were shared across several donors. Pairwise subsampling led to the expectation that sequencing depth would affect the degree of clonotype sharing among donors.

CD8 naive samples were CD45RO-negative cells positively selected for CCR7, giving a CD45RA+CCR7+ population that excluded TemRA cells. Donors were healthy HIV-negative adults with no recently reported acute infections or vaccinations. Only Caucasian adults living in Nashville, Tennessee, USA were represented among the donors. Blood was collected by leukapheresis, and PBMCs were isolated by Ficoll-Histopaque density gradient centrifugation and then cryopreserved in liquid nitrogen vapor phase. Analytical flow cytometry was used to check the purity and quantity of each magnetically sorted T cell population. Genomic DNA was isolated from every sorted fraction and measured by UV absorbance on a Nanodrop 2000c. Comment on this clone: Its antigen is still unknown. No much larger clone exists at a distance of one base, and base qualities are not known.

Cut back by 0 bases and 9 bases, the V and J ends lie 21 bases apart. The CDR3 measures 15 amino acids from cysteine to phenylalanine. The retained sequence is limited to the CDR3, 45 bases, with the frame set at the first base. The germline V gene encodes CDR1 SQVTM and CDR2 ANQGSEA. Using the deep immunoSEQ assay, TCR CDR3 regions were amplified from genomic DNA by multiplex PCR. For each cell subset, the extracted genomic DNA was distributed evenly across all wells of several immunoSEQ 96-well plates, and each plate served as one replicate. For sorted subsets, each replicate PCR was loaded with around 200 ng genomic DNA, equivalent to approximately 27,000 T cell genomes. The purified libraries were quantified using a Qubit 3.0 fluorometer, sized with a Bioanalyzer 2100, and then quantified again using the KAPA Library Quantification kit. Every immunoSEQ 96-well plate was sequenced on a dedicated single-read 150-cycle Illumina NextSeq 550 flow cell. Regarding the original processing steps: The immunoSEQ output contained only junctional sequences without quality scores, so filtering could not match that applied to full-length reads. Sequences were annotated with PyIR, a Python wrapper for IgBLAST v1.9, and V/J genes and CDR3 were assigned using IMGT germline references. Any read was removed if the V/J assignment was weak (E-value above 1e-6), the CDR3 was missing, or the read contained stop codons, out-of-frame junctions, or ambiguous translated residues. V3J clonotypes were defined as sequences sharing an identical inferred V gene, J gene, and CDR3 amino acid sequence. Percentage overlap between repertoires was calculated by dividing the number of shared unique clonotypes by the size of the smaller repertoire. Richness of each repertoire was evaluated using RTK rarefaction, the Chao1 estimator, and Recon v2.1 estimates of unobserved clonotypes. For all TCRbeta clonotypes obtained by the gDNA method from a few donors, generation probabilities were computed with OLGA. Imported from immuneACCESS, the table was reduced by TCRdb to in-frame sequences with V and J called. These copies leave out some clones; in studies compared against another copy, an unresolved V gene accounts for under half, and the cause of the remainder is not known. V, J and clone size reflect that table, while D and trimming were determined from the DNA. This sample has approximately 1.9 million clones in its table, and around 93% of those were observed once. The ten biggest clones cover roughly 1.7% of the sample.

This receptor was taken from a young man in good health. Some clones in this sample may be carry-over from other donors' samples. The sequenced sample consisted of naive CD8+ T cells from PBMCs. The cell subset or site label of this sample denotes: CD45RA+CCR7+. This chain is built from TRBV29-1 and TRBJ2-7; TRBD2 is perhaps the D gene, given 6 matching bases. The CDR3 here reads CSVEDRGERRAGQYF. The DNA sequence is as follows: TGCAGCGTTGAAGATCGGGGAGAAAGGAGGGCAGGGCAGTACTTC.